These T cell receptor beta chains were read from a single sample in a study of T cells in Graves' hyperthyroidism and ophthalmopathy. TCRdb used MiXCR to reprocess the multiplex PCR reads, holding one entry per CDR3 protein. Found here are approximately 510,000 distinct CDR3 sequences, 46% of them singletons; the top ten hold about 43%. The sequenced material came from peripheral blood or thyroid tissue (not recorded which). The receptors shown here come from an adult woman with Graves' disease, either hyperthyroidism or ophthalmopathy (not recorded which). The CDR3 runs from the conserved cysteine through the conserved F or W. D genes are given only for firm matches. Size is omitted from some rows. Given values are once, few, many or a class for expanded clones.

j_call | v_call | clone_size | d_call | cdr3_nt | cdr3_aa
TRBJ2-1 | TRBV29-1 | - | TRBD2 | TGCAGCGTGGGTGGGACTAGGTGGAACAATGAGCAGTTCTTC | CSVGGTRWNNEQFF
TRBJ1-5 | TRBV2 | few | - | TGTGCCAGCAAGCGAGAGTATAGCAATCAGCCCCAGCATTTT | CASKREYSNQPQHF
TRBJ2-5 | TRBV29-1 | many | - | TGCAGCGTTTCCAGGAACCAAGAGACCCAGTACTTC | CSVSRNQETQYF
TRBJ2-7 | TRBV11-3 | - | TRBD2 | TGTGCCAGCAGTCCAGGACTAGCGGGAGACTACGAGCAGTACTTC | CASSPGLAGDYEQYF
TRBJ2-7 | TRBV2 | - | - | TGTGCCAGCACTCCGAGTCGGACGGCGAGAACCTACGAGCAGTACTTC | CASTPSRTARTYEQYF
TRBJ2-5 | TRBV7-9 | - | - | TGTGCCAGCAGCTTTGGGTTATCAGAGACCCAGTACTTC | CASSFGLSETQYF
TRBJ2-5 | TRBV29-1 | - | - | TGCAGCGTTAGGAGCGGTACCCAAGAGACCCAGTACTTC | CSVRSGTQETQYF
TRBJ1-1 | TRBV4-1 | - | - | TGCGCCAGCAGAATGTGGGGATCGAACACTGAAGCTTTCTTT | CASRMWGSNTEAFF
TRBJ1-4 | TRBV29-1 | many | - | TGCAGCGCTCGGGGAGAGGGGGGTGAAAAACTGTTTTTT | CSARGEGGEKLFF
TRBJ1-5 | TRBV24-1 | - | - | TGTGCCACCAGTGCGGCGGGGGGGGACCAGCCCCAGCATTTT | CATSAAGGDQPQHF
TRBJ1-6 | TRBV29-1 | - | - | TGCAGCGGCCCAGGTGTGAAGAATTCACCCCTCCACTTT | CSGPGVKNSPLHF